These T cell receptor beta chains were read from a single sample in a study of shared T cell receptors in the human thymus. Clones were read by immunoSEQ multiplex PCR, and TCRdb kept only the in-frame ones, dropping some. Among about 660,000 clones listed, more than 70% were seen once. These data also featured in a second study, about human thymus T cells.

The material sequenced was thymocytes. These receptors were obtained from a boy in the first two years of life with a congenital heart defect. CDR3s include the opening cysteine and the closing phenylalanine or tryptophan. The D gene is left open where the match is weak. Only some rows state a clone size, as once, few, many or a class for expanded clones.

j_call clone_size cdr3_length v_call d_call cdr3_aa cdr3_nt
TRBJ2-3 . 12 TRBV18 . CASTRFAGAQYF TGTGCCAGCACCCGGTTTGCCGGGGCGCAGTATTTT
TRBJ1-5 . 15 TRBV6-6 TRBD1 CASTTDRVSNQPQHF TGTGCCAGCACTACCGACAGGGTTAGCAATCAGCCCCAGCATTTT
TRBJ2-3 . 15 TRBV25-1 . CASSEFKGGTDTQYF TGTGCCAGCAGTGAATTTAAAGGGGGAACAGATACGCAGTATTTT
TRBJ2-7 . 15 TRBV21-1 . CASSKGKGAGYEQYF TGTGCCAGCAGCAAAGGAAAAGGGGCTGGATACGAGCAGTACTTC
TRBJ2-1 . 13 TRBV6-5 . CASREEPYNEQFF TGTGCCAGCAGGGAGGAGCCATACAATGAGCAGTTCTTC
TRBJ2-7 . 16 TRBV5-1 . CASSLEIVYPPYEQYF TGCGCCAGCAGCTTGGAAATAGTGTATCCACCATACGAGCAGTACTTC
TRBJ2-5 . 17 TRBV5-4 TRBD2 CASSLGLAGGPGETQYF TGTGCCAGCAGCCTGGGGCTAGCGGGAGGGCCTGGTGAGACCCAGTACTTC
TRBJ2-7 once 14 TRBV6-6 . CASSYPGLRDEQYF TGTGCCAGCAGTTACCCAGGACTACGGGACGAGCAGTACTTC
TRBJ2-2 . 12 TRBV14 . CASSQYTGELFF TGTGCCAGCAGCCAATATACCGGGGAGCTGTTTTTT
TRBJ2-7 . 17 TRBV14 TRBD2 CASSQDSLAGGHYEQYF TGTGCCAGCAGCCAAGACTCCTTGGCGGGAGGGCACTACGAGCAGTACTTC
TRBJ1-2 . 16 TRBV28 . CASSFSTDLGGYGYTF TGTGCCAGCAGTTTCAGTACGGACCTGGGGGGCTATGGCTACACCTTC
TRBJ2-5 few 15 TRBV11-2 TRBD1 CASSFPTGAEETQYF TGTGCCAGCAGCTTCCCGACAGGGGCCGAGGAGACCCAGTACTTC
TRBJ1-4 once 16 TRBV28 . CASSPPSVATNEKLFF TGTGCCAGCAGCCCACCATCGGTTGCAACTAATGAAAAACTGTTTTTT
TRBJ1-2 . 16 TRBV5-1 . CASSLAGETGGYGYTF TGTGCCAGCAGCTTGGCCGGGGAGACGGGAGGCTATGGCTACACCTTC
TRBJ2-5 . 17 TRBV7-9 TRBD2 CASSLAPGLAGPETQYF TGTGCCAGCAGCTTAGCCCCGGGACTAGCGGGGCCGGAGACCCAGTACTTC
TRBJ2-5 . 15 TRBV15 . CATSRDPNRQETQYF TGTGCCACCAGCAGAGATCCCAACAGGCAAGAGACCCAGTACTTC
TRBJ2-7 . 15 TRBV5-1 TRBD1 CASPPSGQGSYEQYF TGCGCCAGCCCCCCGTCGGGACAGGGGTCCTACGAGCAGTACTTC
TRBJ2-1 . 15 TRBV4-2 . CASSHGVERTGEQFF TGTGCCAGCAGCCACGGGGTGGAGAGGACGGGTGAGCAGTTCTTC
TRBJ2-5 . 19 TRBV28 TRBD2 CASSHRLAGISLRRETQYF TGTGCCAGCAGTCACAGACTAGCGGGGATTAGTTTGCGGCGAGAGACCCAGTACTTC
TRBJ2-5 once 14 TRBV5-1 . CASSLEVGEETQYF TGCGCCAGCAGCTTGGAGGTAGGGGAAGAGACCCAGTACTTC
TRBJ1-5 . 16 TRBV28 . CASSLGSTYSNQPQHF TGTGCCAGCAGCCTCGGGAGCACCTATAGCAATCAGCCCCAGCATTTT
TRBJ2-2 . 14 TRBV28 . CASSLTRQPGELFF TGTGCCAGCAGTTTAACTCGACAGCCCGGGGAGCTGTTTTTT
TRBJ1-5 . 16 TRBV2 TRBD1 CASSEIREGADQPQHF TGTGCCAGCAGTGAAATTCGTGAGGGGGCAGATCAGCCCCAGCATTTT
TRBJ2-1 . 13 TRBV28 . CASESSGDNEQFF TGTGCCAGTGAATCATCGGGAGACAATGAGCAGTTCTTC
TRBJ1-5 . 14 TRBV27 TRBD1 CASSLDRGNQPQHF TGTGCCAGCAGTCTGGACAGGGGAAATCAGCCCCAGCATTTT
TRBJ1-2 once 16 TRBV30 . CAWSVPHPAVDYGYTF TGTGCCTGGAGTGTACCCCACCCAGCGGTAGACTATGGCTACACCTTC
TRBJ2-7 . 15 TRBV7-9 . CASSPDVNTTYEQYF TGTGCCAGCAGCCCAGATGTGAACACAACCTACGAGCAGTACTTC
TRBJ1-1 . 16 TRBV9 . CASSAFPRTKNTEAFF TGTGCCAGCAGCGCGTTTCCTAGGACAAAGAACACTGAAGCTTTCTTT
TRBJ1-2 . 13 TRBV6-5 . CASSYLQGIGYTF TGTGCCAGCAGTTACCTACAGGGAATTGGCTACACCTTC
TRBJ1-1 . 14 TRBV30 . CAWSVGGDGTEAFF TGTGCCTGGAGTGTAGGAGGGGATGGCACTGAAGCTTTCTTT
TRBJ1-4 . 15 TRBV15 . CATSRDPSTNEKLFF TGTGCCACCAGCAGAGACCCCTCTACTAATGAAAAACTGTTTTTT
TRBJ1-2 . 16 TRBV15 . CATSRDPLSGAYGYTF TGTGCCACCAGCAGAGATCCACTGTCAGGGGCCTATGGCTACACCTTC
TRBJ2-5 . 14 TRBV29-1 . CSVEGSVLQETQYF TGCAGCGTTGAAGGCAGCGTTCTTCAAGAGACCCAGTACTTC
TRBJ2-7 . 14 TRBV2 TRBD1 CASSGDRASYEQYF TGTGCCAGCAGTGGTGACAGGGCCTCCTACGAGCAGTACTTC
TRBJ1-4 . 13 TRBV27 TRBD1 CASSLGTGEKLFF TGTGCCAGCAGTTTGGGGACAGGGGAAAAACTGTTTTTT